This T cell receptor beta chain was captured in a study of blood T cell repertoires in COVID-19. Study background: The cDNA or gDNA used as material had been derived from T cells, B-cell-depleted T cells, or PBMCs.

Authors' analysis steps: By means of reference gene primer amplification, nucleated cell counts were estimated. The table came from immunoSEQ multiplex PCR; TCRdb's copy has only in-frame clones and leaves some out. For V, J and clone size, that table is used; D and trimming come from the DNA. The sample lists tens of thousands of clones, roughly 68% occurring once. The CDR3 spans 14 residues. V lost 0 bases and J lost 10, with 13 bases in between. The germline CDR1 and CDR2 sequences are LNHDA and SQIVND (reference sequence). This chain uses TRBV19 with TRBJ2-1; D might be TRBD2 (5 bases). The receptor comes from a woman older than 75 with acute or convalescent COVID-19. What was sequenced was peripheral blood. CDR3 sequence: CASSIDQVQREQFF. The CDR3 nucleotides are TGTGCCAGTAGTATAGATCAGGTCCAGCGGGAGCAGTTCTTC.